This T cell receptor (beta chain) was recorded in a study of blood T cell repertoires in COVID-19. Per germline, CDR1 MNHEY and CDR2 SVGAGI. CDR3 length: 14 amino acids. J was trimmed by 3 bases and V by 6 bases; bases with no gene match: 4. Clones were sequenced by immunoSEQ multiplex PCR, and TCRdb holds only the in-frame ones, with some missing. The repertoire has about 94,000 clones, roughly 80% of them found once; the top ten carry 6.3%. The chain recombines TRBV6-5 with TRBJ2-2; 7 bases are a match to TRBD1. The sequenced sample was peripheral blood. The clonotype was recovered from a man aged 60 to 75 with acute or convalescent COVID-19. CDR3 amino acids: CASRSDRDTGELFF. For the CDR3, the DNA is TGTGCCAGCAGATCCGACAGGGACACCGGGGAGCTGTTTTTT.